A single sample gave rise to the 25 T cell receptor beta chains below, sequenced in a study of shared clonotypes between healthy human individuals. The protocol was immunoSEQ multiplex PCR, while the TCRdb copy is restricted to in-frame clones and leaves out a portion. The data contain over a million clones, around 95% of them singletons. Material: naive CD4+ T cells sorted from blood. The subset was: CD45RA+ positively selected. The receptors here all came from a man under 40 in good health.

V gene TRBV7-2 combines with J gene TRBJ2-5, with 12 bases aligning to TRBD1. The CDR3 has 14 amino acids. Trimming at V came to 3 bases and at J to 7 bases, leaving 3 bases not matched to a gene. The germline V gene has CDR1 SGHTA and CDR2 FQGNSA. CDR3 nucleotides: TGTGCCAGCAGCTTGGGACAGGGGGCCCTGACCCAGTACTTC. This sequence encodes CASSLGQGALTQYF.

The CDR3: CASSLRQRTWGNTEAFF. The CDR3 region has the DNA TGTGCCAGCAGCTTGAGACAGCGGACGTGGGGGAACACTGAAGCTTTCTTT. The V and J genes are TRBV7-2 and TRBJ1-1, with a possible D match to TRBD1 (5 bases). Germline CDR1 and CDR2: SGHTA and FQGNSA. CDR3 length equals 17 residues. V was shortened by 3 bases and J by 1 base, with 18 bases between the two germline ends.

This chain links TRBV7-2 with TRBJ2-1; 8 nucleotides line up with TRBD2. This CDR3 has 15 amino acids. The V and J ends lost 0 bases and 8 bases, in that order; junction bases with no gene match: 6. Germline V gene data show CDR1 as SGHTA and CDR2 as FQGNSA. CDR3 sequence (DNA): TGTGCCAGCAGCTTAGCTAGCGGGACTACGGATGAGCAGTTCTTC. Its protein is CASSLASGTTDEQFF. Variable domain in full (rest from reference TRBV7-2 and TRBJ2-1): GAGVSQSPSNKVTEKGKDVELRCDPISGHTALYWYRQSLGQGLEFLIYFQGNSAPDKSGLPSDRFSAERTGGSVSTLTIQRTQQEDSAVYLCASSLASGTTDEQFFGPGTRLTVL.

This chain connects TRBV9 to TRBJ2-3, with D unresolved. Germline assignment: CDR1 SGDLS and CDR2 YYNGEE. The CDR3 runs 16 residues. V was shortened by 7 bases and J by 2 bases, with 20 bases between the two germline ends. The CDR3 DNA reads TGTGCCAGCGCCTCGCAAACAGCGAGGTTCACAGATACGCAGTATTTT. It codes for CASASQTARFTDTQYF.

CDR3 sequence: CASSFFGGAADTQYF. In DNA form, the CDR3 reads TGCGCCAGCAGCTTTTTCGGGGGGGCGGCAGATACGCAGTATTTT. The J gene is TRBJ2-3, the V gene TRBV5-1; the match to TRBD2 covers 8 bases. There are 15 residues in the CDR3. V dropped 2 bases and J dropped 4; count of bases not matched to a gene: 6. Germline CDR1 and CDR2: SGHRS and YFSETQ.

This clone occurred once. The CDR3 loop is CASSDSEKVFGQFF. The CDR3 region has the DNA TGCGCCAGCAGTGACTCCGAAAAGGTTTTTGGGCAGTTCTTC. The rearrangement joins TRBV10-1 to TRBJ2-1, with D unresolved. Trimming pared 3 bases from V and 12 bases from J, leaving 18 bases between. Germline V gene lookup returns CDR1 WNHNN and CDR2 SYGVQD (reference sequence). The CDR3 is 14 amino acids.

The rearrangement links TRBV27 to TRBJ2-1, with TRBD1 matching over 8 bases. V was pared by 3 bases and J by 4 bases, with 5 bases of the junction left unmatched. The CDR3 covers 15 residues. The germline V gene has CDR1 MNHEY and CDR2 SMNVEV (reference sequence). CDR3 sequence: CASSFDRGRYNEQFF. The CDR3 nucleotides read TGTGCCAGCAGTTTCGACAGGGGTAGGTACAATGAGCAGTTCTTC.

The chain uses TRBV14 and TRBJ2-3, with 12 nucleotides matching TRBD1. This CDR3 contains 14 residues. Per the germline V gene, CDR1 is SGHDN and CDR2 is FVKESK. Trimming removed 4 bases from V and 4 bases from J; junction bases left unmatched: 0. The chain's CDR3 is CASSRDRGPDTQYF. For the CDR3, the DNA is TGTGCCAGCAGCCGGGACAGGGGGCCAGATACGCAGTATTTT.

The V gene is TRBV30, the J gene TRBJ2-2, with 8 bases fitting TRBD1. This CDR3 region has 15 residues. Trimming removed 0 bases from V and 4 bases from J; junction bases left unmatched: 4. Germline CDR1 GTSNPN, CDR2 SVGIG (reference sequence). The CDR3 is CAWSVLTGGTGELFF. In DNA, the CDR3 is TGTGCCTGGAGTGTACTAACAGGGGGCACCGGGGAGCTGTTTTTT.

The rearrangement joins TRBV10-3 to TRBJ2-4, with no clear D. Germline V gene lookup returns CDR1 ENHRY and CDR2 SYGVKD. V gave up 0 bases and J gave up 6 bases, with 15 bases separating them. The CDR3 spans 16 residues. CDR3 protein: CAISESIVPGGNIQYF. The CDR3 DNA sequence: TGTGCCATCAGTGAGTCGATAGTTCCCGGCGGAAACATTCAGTACTTC.

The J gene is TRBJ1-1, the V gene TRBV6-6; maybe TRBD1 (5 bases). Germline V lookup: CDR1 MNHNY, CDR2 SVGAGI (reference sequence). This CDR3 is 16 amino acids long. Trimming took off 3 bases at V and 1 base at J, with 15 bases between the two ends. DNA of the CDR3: TGTGCCAGCAGTTATCCCCGTGGGGGGGAGAACACTGAAGCTTTCTTT. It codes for CASSYPRGGENTEAFF.

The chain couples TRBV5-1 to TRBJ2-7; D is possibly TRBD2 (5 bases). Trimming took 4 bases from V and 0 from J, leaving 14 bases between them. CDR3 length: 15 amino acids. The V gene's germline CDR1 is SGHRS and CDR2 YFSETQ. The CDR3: CASSLTLGNSYEQYF. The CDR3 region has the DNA TGCGCCAGCAGCCTAACACTAGGAAACTCCTACGAGCAGTACTTC.

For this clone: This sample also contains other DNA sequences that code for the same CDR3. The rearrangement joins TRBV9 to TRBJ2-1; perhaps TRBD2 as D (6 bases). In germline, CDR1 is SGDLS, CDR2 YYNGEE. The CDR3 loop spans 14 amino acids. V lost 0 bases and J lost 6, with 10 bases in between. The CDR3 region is CASSVGGTSNEQFF. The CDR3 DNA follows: TGTGCCAGCAGCGTAGGAGGGACTTCCAATGAGCAGTTCTTC.

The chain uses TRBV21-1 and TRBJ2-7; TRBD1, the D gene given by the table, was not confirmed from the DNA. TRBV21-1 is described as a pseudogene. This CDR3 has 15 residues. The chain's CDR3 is CASSASGVFLYEQYF. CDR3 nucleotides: TGTGCCAGCAGCGCCTCAGGGGTTTTTCTTTACGAGCAGTACTTC.

The CDR3 protein is CASSFGGNVPNEKLFF. CDR3 nucleotides: TGTGCCAGCAGTTTTGGGGGCAATGTGCCAAATGAAAAACTGTTTTTT. The J gene is TRBJ1-4, the V gene TRBV28; D might be TRBD1 (6 bases). Germline CDR1 MDHEN, CDR2 SYDVKM. This CDR3 has 16 residues. The V end was cut by 3 bases, the J end by 5 bases, with 16 bases between.

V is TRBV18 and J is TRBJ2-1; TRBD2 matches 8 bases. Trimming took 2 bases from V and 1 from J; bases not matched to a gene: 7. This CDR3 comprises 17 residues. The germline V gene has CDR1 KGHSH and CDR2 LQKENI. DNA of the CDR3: TGTGCCAGCTCACCATATCCTAGCGGGTCTTCCTACAATGAGCAGTTCTTC. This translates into CASSPYPSGSSYNEQFF.

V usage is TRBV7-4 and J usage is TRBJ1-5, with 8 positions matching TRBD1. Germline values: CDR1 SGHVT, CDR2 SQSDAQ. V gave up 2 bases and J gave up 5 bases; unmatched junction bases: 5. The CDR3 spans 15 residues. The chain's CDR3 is CASSLSDRVHQPQHF. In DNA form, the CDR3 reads TGTGCCAGCAGCTTATCGGACAGGGTCCATCAGCCCCAGCATTTT.

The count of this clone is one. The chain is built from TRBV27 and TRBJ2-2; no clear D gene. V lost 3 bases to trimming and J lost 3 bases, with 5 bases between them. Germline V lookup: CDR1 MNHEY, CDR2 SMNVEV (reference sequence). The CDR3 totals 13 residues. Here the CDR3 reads CASSLIDTGELFF. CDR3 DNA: TGTGCCAGCAGTTTGATCGACACCGGGGAGCTGTTTTTT.

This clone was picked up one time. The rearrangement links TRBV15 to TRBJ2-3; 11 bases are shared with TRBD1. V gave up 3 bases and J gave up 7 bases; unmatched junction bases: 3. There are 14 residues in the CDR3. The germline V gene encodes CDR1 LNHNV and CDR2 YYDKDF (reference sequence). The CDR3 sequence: CATSRDRGRYTQYF. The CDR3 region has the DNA TGTGCCACCAGCAGGGACAGGGGGCGATATACGCAGTATTTT.

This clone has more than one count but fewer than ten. CDR3 protein: CASSLDGERRDTQYF. The CDR3 bases are TGCGCCAGCAGCTTGGACGGGGAGCGGAGAGATACGCAGTATTTT. The V gene is TRBV5-1, the J gene TRBJ2-3, with D tentatively TRBD2 (5 bases). This CDR3 region has 15 residues. The germline CDR1 and CDR2 sequences are SGHRS and YFSETQ. V lost 0 bases and J lost 5, with 13 bases in between.

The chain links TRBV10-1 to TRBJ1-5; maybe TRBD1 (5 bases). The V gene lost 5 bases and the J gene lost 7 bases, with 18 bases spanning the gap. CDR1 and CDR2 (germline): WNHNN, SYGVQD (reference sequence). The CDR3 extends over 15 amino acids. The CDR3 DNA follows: TGCGCCAGCAGTACCTCCGGGGGGAATCGCCAGCCCCAGCATTTT. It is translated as CASSTSGGNRQPQHF.

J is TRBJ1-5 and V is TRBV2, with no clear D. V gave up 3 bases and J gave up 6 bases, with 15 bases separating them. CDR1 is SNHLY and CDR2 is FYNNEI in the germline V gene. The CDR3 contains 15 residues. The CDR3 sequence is CASSDIDAGSQPQHF. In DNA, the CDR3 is TGTGCCAGCAGTGACATAGACGCTGGGAGTCAGCCCCAGCATTTT.

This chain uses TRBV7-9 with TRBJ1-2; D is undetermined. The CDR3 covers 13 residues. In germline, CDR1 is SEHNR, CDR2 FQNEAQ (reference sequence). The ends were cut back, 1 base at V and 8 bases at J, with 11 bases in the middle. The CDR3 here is CASSLGGGSGYTF. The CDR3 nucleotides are TGTGCCAGCAGCTTAGGTGGAGGGTCGGGCTACACCTTC.

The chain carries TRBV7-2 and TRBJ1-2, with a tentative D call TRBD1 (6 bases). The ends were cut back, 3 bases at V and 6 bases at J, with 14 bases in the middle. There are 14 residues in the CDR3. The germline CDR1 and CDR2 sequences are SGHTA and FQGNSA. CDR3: CASSLGGGSNGYTF. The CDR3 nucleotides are TGTGCCAGCAGCTTGGGCGGGGGCAGCAATGGCTACACCTTC.

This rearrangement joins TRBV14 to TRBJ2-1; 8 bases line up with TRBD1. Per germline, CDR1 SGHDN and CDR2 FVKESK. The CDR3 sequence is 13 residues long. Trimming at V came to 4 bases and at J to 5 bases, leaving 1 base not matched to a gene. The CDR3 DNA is TGTGCCAGCAGCCGGGACAGGAACAATGAGCAGTTCTTC. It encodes CASSRDRNNEQFF.